The 3 T cell receptor beta chains below come from one sample, sequenced in a study of glioma-infiltrating T cells after dendritic cell vaccination. Repertoires were generated with immunoSEQ multiplex PCR, while TCRdb's copy carries only in-frame clones and drops some. This table has about 91,000 clones, roughly four fifths appearing once. Described time point: after dendritic cell vaccination, including at tumor progression/relapse. Sequences were derived from blood, sampled after dendritic cell vaccination. These receptor sequences come from a human donor with glioblastoma.

This clone was seen a handful of times. V is TRBV21-1 and J is TRBJ2-2; the table assigns TRBD2, which was not confirmed against the DNA. TRBV21-1 is shown as a pseudogene. The CDR3 runs to 16 residues. CDR3 bases: TGTGCCAGCAGCGTCCGAGCGGGGCGAAACACCGGGGAGCTGTTTTTT. It translates to CASSVRAGRNTGELFF.

The J gene is TRBJ2-7, the V gene TRBV2; D is uncertain. The CDR3 runs 13 residues. V was cut by 4 bases and J by 2 bases, with 9 bases left in between. Germline CDR1 is SNHLY and CDR2 is FYNNEI. CDR3 nucleotides: TGTGCCAGCAGTGTACTCCTCCCCTACGAGCAGTACTTC. This translates into CASSVLLPYEQYF.

The chain recombines TRBV27 with TRBJ1-2, with D possibly being TRBD1 (6 bases). This CDR3 comprises 13 residues. Between the trimmed V and J ends, which lost 5 bases and 4 bases, there was a span of 11 bases. The germline CDR1 and CDR2 sequences are MNHEY and SMNVEV (reference sequence). The CDR3 reads CASSVQGFYGYTF. CDR3 nucleotides: TGTGCCAGCAGTGTACAGGGCTTCTATGGCTACACCTTC.